The 15 T cell receptor beta chains below come from one sample, sequenced in a study of blood T cell repertoires in COVID-19. Libraries were prepared by immunoSEQ multiplex PCR; TCRdb keeps only in-frame clonotypes and omits some of them. The sample includes some 350,000 clones, 70% to 90% seen only once; the top ten take around 2.8%. Sequences were obtained from peripheral blood. Every receptor here comes from a woman in her 30s with COVID-19, enrolled during active disease.

The count of this clone is one. The chain combines TRBV24-1 with TRBJ2-3, with 7 bases fitting TRBD1. Germline CDR1 and CDR2: KGHDR and SFDVKD. The V gene end was trimmed by 1 base and the J gene end by 3 bases; junction bases not matched to a gene: 3. The CDR3 covers 15 residues. CDR3 residues: CATSDFTGVTDTQYF. The CDR3 DNA follows: TGTGCCACCAGTGATTTTACAGGGGTAACAGATACGCAGTATTTT.

The chain is built from TRBV2 and TRBJ2-2; TRBD2 might be the D (6 bases). The CDR3 is 16 amino acids. The germline V gene has CDR1 SNHLY and CDR2 FYNNEI. The V end lost 1 base, the J end lost 5 bases, and 14 bases lay between the germline ends. CDR3 in amino acids: CASSEGRAGRTGELFF. The CDR3 region has the DNA TGTGCCAGCAGTGAAGGGAGGGCGGGAAGGACCGGGGAGCTGTTTTTT.

This rearrangement joins TRBV3-1 (or the pseudogene TRBV3-2) to TRBJ2-1; no reliable D call. Germline V CDR1 and CDR2: LGHDT, YNNKEL (reference sequence). V shed 1 base and J shed 2 bases, with 12 bases lying between them. This CDR3 has 16 amino acids. CDR3 amino acids: CASSQAPRATYNEQFF. DNA for the CDR3: TGTGCCAGCAGCCAAGCGCCACGAGCTACCTACAATGAGCAGTTCTTC.

The chain uses TRBV2 and TRBJ2-4; TRBD2 matches 9 bases. The CDR3 is made up of 19 amino acids. In germline, CDR1 is SNHLY, CDR2 FYNNEI. The J segment lost 1 base and the V segment lost 0 bases, leaving 10 bases of the junction unmatched. The CDR3 loop is CASSEALGGGATAKNIQYF. In nucleotides, the CDR3 is TGTGCCAGCAGTGAAGCGCTGGGCGGGGGGGCGACGGCCAAAAACATTCAGTACTTC.

This rearrangement joins TRBV19 to TRBJ1-1; D is perhaps TRBD1 (5 bases). Trimming removed 8 bases at V and 7 bases at J, with 20 bases between. This CDR3 has 14 amino acids. Germline loops: CDR1 LNHDA, CDR2 SQIVND (reference sequence). The CDR3 here is CASATARGTGEAFF. CDR3 coding DNA: TGTGCCAGTGCAACGGCGCGGGGCACCGGTGAAGCTTTCTTT.

The J gene is TRBJ2-7, the V gene TRBV7-7; tentative D call: TRBD2 (8 bases). This CDR3 spans 11 amino acids. Germline V CDR1 and CDR2: SSHAT, FNYEAQ (reference sequence). CDR3 amino acids: CASGTAYEQYV. In DNA form, the CDR3 reads TGTGCTAGCGGGACAGCCTACGAGCAGTACGTC.

In this sample, this clone turned up once. The chain carries TRBV29-1 and TRBJ2-1, with TRBD2 identical over 11 bases. V lost 6 bases and J lost 4; bases outside the gene matches: 8. The CDR3 has 15 residues. Germline values: CDR1 SQVTM, CDR2 ANQGSEA. The DNA of the CDR3 is TGCAGCGTGGAGCCGGGACTAGCGGATTACAATGAGCAGTTCTTC. Translation: CSVEPGLADYNEQFF.

This chain joins TRBV30 and TRBJ1-2, with no clear D. Germline V gene sequence: CDR1 GTSNPN, CDR2 SVGIG (reference sequence). The CDR3 loop spans 16 amino acids. Trimming stripped 3 bases from V and 4 bases from J, with 21 bases between. Here the CDR3 DNA reads TGTGCCTGGAGACAGCAAGGTCTTTCATCAGCCTATGGCTACACCTTC. This codes for CAWRQQGLSSAYGYTF.

The rearrangement links TRBV2 to TRBJ2-1; D is perhaps TRBD1 (5 bases). Trimming took 10 bases from V and 2 from J, leaving 15 bases between them. CDR3 length equals 14 residues. Germline CDR1 SNHLY, CDR2 FYNNEI. CDR3 loop: CAISRAGTYNEQFF. The CDR3 coding sequence is TGTGCCATATCAAGGGCAGGGACCTACAATGAGCAGTTCTTC. The full variable domain, its missing parts supplied by reference TRBV2 and TRBJ2-1, is EPEVTQTPSHQVTQMGQEVILRCVPISNHLYFYWYRQILGQKVEFLVSFYNNEISEKSEIFDDQFSVERPDGSNFTLKIRSTKLEDSAMYFCAISRAGTYNEQFFGPGTRLTVL.

V and J are TRBV5-6 and TRBJ2-2, with 14 bases aligning to TRBD2. V lost 4 bases and J lost 7; bases outside the gene matches: 6. The CDR3 is 16 amino acids. The germline V gene encodes CDR1 SGHDT and CDR2 YYEEEE. The CDR3 sequence is CASSKGLAGEGGELFF. The CDR3 bases are TGTGCCAGCAGCAAGGGACTAGCGGGAGAAGGCGGGGAGCTGTTTTTT.

The chain carries TRBV27 and TRBJ2-1; no clear D. Deletions cut 2 bases from V and 4 bases from J, with 15 bases between. The CDR3 consists of 16 residues. Germline-derived CDR1 and CDR2 are MNHEY and SMNVEV (reference sequence). The CDR3 DNA reads as TGTGCCAGCAGTTTAAGTATCGGTTCCGTGTACAATGAGCAGTTCTTC. Translated, it gives CASSLSIGSVYNEQFF.

The chain employs TRBV28 and TRBJ1-5; 11 bases map to TRBD1. Germline V lookup: CDR1 MDHEN, CDR2 SYDVKM. The V segment lost 7 bases and the J segment 0 bases; nucleotides outside the gene matches: 11. CDR3 length equals 18 residues. CDR3 region: CASTYTGQGVYSNQPQHF. Written as DNA, the CDR3 is TGTGCCAGCACATACACGGGACAGGGGGTATATAGCAATCAGCCCCAGCATTTT.

The V and J genes are TRBV6-5 and TRBJ1-4; 7 nucleotides line up with TRBD1. The CDR3 sequence is 15 residues long. Looked up from germline, CDR1 is MNHEY and CDR2 is SVGAGI. The V and J ends lost 5 bases and 6 bases, in that order; junction bases with no gene match: 9. The CDR3 reads CASSPYRGRDEKLFF. CDR3 DNA: TGTGCCAGCAGTCCCTACAGGGGAAGAGATGAAAAACTGTTTTTT.

The chain has TRBV9 and TRBJ1-6, with D tentatively TRBD1 (6 bases). V lost 3 bases and J 12 bases, leaving 13 bases between the germline ends. CDR3 length equals 13 residues. In germline, CDR1 is SGDLS, CDR2 YYNGEE. The CDR3 reads CASSGQGTVPLHF. The CDR3 region has the DNA TGTGCCAGCAGCGGGCAGGGGACGGTACCCCTCCACTTT.

CDR3 loop: CASSLTSQYYGYTF. CDR3 bases: TGCGCCAGCAGCTTGACCAGTCAGTACTATGGCTACACCTTC. V gene TRBV5-1 combines with J gene TRBJ1-2, with D hard to call. Trimming stripped 1 base from V and 3 bases from J, with 10 bases between. This CDR3 is built from 14 residues. The V gene's germline CDR1 is SGHRS and CDR2 YFSETQ.